This T cell receptor beta chain emerged from a study of blood T cell repertoires in COVID-19. Per germline, CDR1 SGHRS and CDR2 YFSETQ. This CDR3 contains 15 residues. V was cut by 0 bases and J by 7 bases, with 16 bases left in between. Profiling relied on immunoSEQ multiplex PCR, and the TCRdb table lists in-frame clones only, not all of them. The sample holds roughly 300,000 clones; just over 85% are singletons and the top ten take over 9.5%. The J gene is TRBJ1-1, the V gene TRBV5-1; D not resolved. The sequenced material came from PBMCs or T cells enriched from blood (not recorded which). This sequence was found in a woman aged 18-35 years who had recovered from COVID-19. The CDR3 region has the DNA TGCGCCAGCAGCTTGGTTCGACACCCAAGCGGTGAAGCTTTCTTT. As protein: CASSLVRHPSGEAFF. The full variable domain, completed using reference TRBV5-1 and TRBJ1-1, is KAGVTQTPRYLIKTRGQQVTLSCSPISGHRSVSWYQQTPGQGLQFLFEYFSETQRNKGNFPGRFSGRQFSNSRSEMNVSTLELGDSALYLCASSLVRHPSGEAFFGQGTRLTVV.